This T cell receptor (beta chain) was sequenced in a study of control samples from healthy donors and cancer patients. Generated by immunoSEQ multiplex PCR, the TCRdb table keeps only in-frame clones and is missing some. The sample has around 200,000 clones, around 91% seen once. The source is a woman aged 25 to 45 in good health. Sequenced material: blood.

CDR3 sequence (DNA): TGTGCCAGCAGCGCCGACAGGGATAAGAATCAGCCCCAGCATTTT. Protein product: CASSADRDKNQPQHF. The V gene is TRBV7-9, the J gene TRBJ1-5; the match to TRBD1 covers 7 bases. This CDR3 is built from 15 residues. The germline gives CDR1 SEHNR, CDR2 FQNEAQ (reference sequence). The ends lost 5 bases at V and 4 bases at J; junction bases unmatched: 8.